The entry below gives a single T cell receptor beta chain sequence along with its context. This record belongs to a study of blood T cell repertoires in COVID-19. Study overall: Researchers got acute and convalescent COVID-19 samples from the United States, Italy and Spain. T cells, B-cell-depleted T cells, or PBMCs provided the cDNA or gDNA that served as material.

Germline-derived CDR1 and CDR2 are SGHRS and YFSETQ. CDR3 length equals 15 residues. After removal of 2 bases from V and 0 bases from J, the junction contained 1 base not matched to a gene. Data came from immunoSEQ multiplex PCR; TCRdb stores just in-frame clones and leaves some out. The sample lists about 130,000 clones, around 80% seen once, with 3.5% to 4% in the top ten. The sample was peripheral blood. The origin of this receptor is a woman aged 45-59 years with acute or convalescent COVID-19. The chain links TRBV5-1 to TRBJ2-7, with 11 positions matching TRBD2. The CDR3 loop is CASSFSGGASYEQYF. Written as DNA, the CDR3 is TGCGCCAGCAGCTTTAGCGGGGGGGCCTCCTACGAGCAGTACTTC.